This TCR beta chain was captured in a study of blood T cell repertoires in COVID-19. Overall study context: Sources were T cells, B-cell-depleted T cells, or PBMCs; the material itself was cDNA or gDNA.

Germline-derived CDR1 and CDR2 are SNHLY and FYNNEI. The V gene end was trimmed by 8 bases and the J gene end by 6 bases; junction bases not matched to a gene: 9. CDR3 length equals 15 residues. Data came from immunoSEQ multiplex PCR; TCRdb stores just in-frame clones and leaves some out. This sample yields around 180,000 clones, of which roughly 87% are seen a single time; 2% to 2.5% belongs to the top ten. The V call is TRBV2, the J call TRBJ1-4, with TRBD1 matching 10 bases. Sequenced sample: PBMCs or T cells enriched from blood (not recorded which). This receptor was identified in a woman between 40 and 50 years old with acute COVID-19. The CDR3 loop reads CASDRQGAVHEKLFF. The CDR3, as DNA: TGTGCCAGCGACCGACAGGGGGCGGTGCATGAAAAACTGTTTTTT.